This TCR beta chain was found in a study of early T cells in non-severe SARS-CoV-2 infection. On the study more broadly: Whole-blood bulk RNA, unsorted, was sequenced, and chains were unpaired. Points from the study as a whole: Comparison of clonotypes with VDJdb favored anti-spike CD8 responses while missing private and CD4 specificities.

Trimming at V came to 2 bases and at J to 4 bases, leaving 6 bases not matched to a gene. The CDR3 length is 15 residues. Per germline, CDR1 SGHRS and CDR2 YFSETQ. Concerning this clonotype: Its antigen is not identified.

Attached unique molecular identifiers marked individual cDNA molecules. Using its own MiXCR run on the 5' RACE reads, TCRdb lists one record per CDR3 protein. The sample contains tens of thousands of distinct CDR3 sequences, 13% of which appear only once. This chain links TRBV5-1 with TRBJ2-3; the match to TRBD2 covers 8 bases. Sequencing used whole blood. The TCR comes from an adult who was a healthcare worker with PCR-confirmed SARS-CoV-2 infection or an uninfected control (not recorded which). For the CDR3, the DNA is TGCGCCAGCAGCTTCCTAGCGGGCACCTCAGATACGCAGTATTTT. Translation gives CASSFLAGTSDTQYF.